The 8 T cell receptor beta chains reported below all come from one sample, sequenced in a study of T cells in Graves' hyperthyroidism and ophthalmopathy. The source material, RNA transcripts, was used to amplify TCR beta CDR3 regions. With the HTBI primer set, the TCR CDR3 went through a first round of RT-PCR. TCRdb re-called the multiplex PCR reads with MiXCR, one entry per CDR3 protein. Of roughly 400,000 distinct CDR3 sequences in the sample, about an eighth were seen once. Sequencing was done on a sample of blood. The receptors here all came from a man in his fifties with Graves' ophthalmopathy.

There are many counts of this clonotype. The CDR3 here is CASSLSGTGGTEAFF. The CDR3 coding sequence is TGTGCCAGCAGTTTATCTGGGACAGGGGGCACTGAAGCTTTCTTT. V usage is TRBV27 and J usage is TRBJ1-1; TRBD1 matches at 11 bases. Germline V CDR1 and CDR2: MNHEY, SMNVEV (reference sequence). This CDR3 spans 15 amino acids. Losses at the gene ends were 0 bases for V and 4 bases for J; bases not matched to a gene: 1.

This clonotype was picked up a small number of times. This chain uses TRBV12-3 or TRBV12-4 with TRBJ2-2; TRBD1 might be the D (8 bases). The CDR3 has 15 amino acids. V lost 6 bases and J lost 5, with 16 bases in between. The CDR3 DNA reads as TGTGCCAGCAGCCCTGGACAGGGAGGGACCGGGGAGCTGTTTTTT. Protein sequence: CASSPGQGGTGELFF.

This clonotype has a count of ten or more. V is TRBV6-6 and J is TRBJ1-1; no clear D. Germline V gives CDR1 MNHNY, CDR2 SVGAGI (reference sequence). The CDR3 has 14 amino acids. With 2 bases removed from V and 1 base from J, the gap between germline ends came to 8 bases. CDR3 in DNA: TGTGCCAGCAGTTACGGTTGGGGGAACACTGAAGCTTTCTTT. Translated, it gives CASSYGWGNTEAFF.

The sample holds many counts of this clonotype. The CDR3 DNA reads as TGTGCCAGCTCGCCCGGGACAGGGGCAACTAATGAAAAACTGTTTTTT. Its protein product is CASSPGTGATNEKLFF. The chain couples TRBV18 to TRBJ1-4; the match to TRBD1 covers 10 bases. Per germline, CDR1 KGHSH and CDR2 LQKENI. The CDR3 covers 16 residues. Losses at the gene ends were 6 bases for V and 0 bases for J; bases not matched to a gene: 4.

This clonotype was picked up a small number of times. This chain joins TRBV30 and TRBJ2-1; TRBD1 matches 9 bases. Germline V gives CDR1 GTSNPN, CDR2 SVGIG (reference sequence). CDR3 size: 15 residues. V dropped 8 bases and J dropped 8; count of bases not matched to a gene: 16. CDR3 DNA sequence: TGTGCCCAAACAGGGGACAGGGTCCTTATGGATGAGCAGTTCTTC. It encodes CAQTGDRVLMDEQFF.

This clonotype was seen ten or more times. This rearrangement joins TRBV5-1 to TRBJ2-3; TRBD2 agrees at 8 bases. The V segment lost 3 bases and the J segment 7 bases; nucleotides outside the gene matches: 10. Germline assignment: CDR1 SGHRS and CDR2 YFSETQ. The length of the CDR3 is 15 residues. The CDR3 region has the DNA TGCGCCAGCAGCTGGGGCACGGGAGGGGACTATACGCAGTATTTT. Translated, it gives CASSWGTGGDYTQYF.

In this sample, this clonotype turned up many times. CDR3: CASSALRQGSGTGELFF. CDR3 coding DNA: TGTGCCAGCAGCGCCTTAAGACAGGGGTCGGGCACCGGGGAGCTGTTTTTT. The chain uses TRBV7-8 and TRBJ2-2; 8 bases are shared with TRBD1. V shed 5 bases, J shed 4 bases, and the junction held 12 bases outside the gene matches. Germline V CDR1 and CDR2: SGHVS, FQNEAQ. The CDR3 runs to 17 residues.

This clonotype was seen repeatedly, ten times or more. This chain uses TRBV5-1 with TRBJ2-1; a weak D match, TRBD2 (5 bases). The ends were cut back, 5 bases at V and 4 bases at J, with 10 bases in the middle. Germline-derived CDR1 and CDR2 are SGHRS and YFSETQ. CDR3 length: 13 residues. The CDR3 bases are TGCGCCAGCAGGGTTAGCGAATACAATGAGCAGTTCTTC. It codes for CASRVSEYNEQFF.